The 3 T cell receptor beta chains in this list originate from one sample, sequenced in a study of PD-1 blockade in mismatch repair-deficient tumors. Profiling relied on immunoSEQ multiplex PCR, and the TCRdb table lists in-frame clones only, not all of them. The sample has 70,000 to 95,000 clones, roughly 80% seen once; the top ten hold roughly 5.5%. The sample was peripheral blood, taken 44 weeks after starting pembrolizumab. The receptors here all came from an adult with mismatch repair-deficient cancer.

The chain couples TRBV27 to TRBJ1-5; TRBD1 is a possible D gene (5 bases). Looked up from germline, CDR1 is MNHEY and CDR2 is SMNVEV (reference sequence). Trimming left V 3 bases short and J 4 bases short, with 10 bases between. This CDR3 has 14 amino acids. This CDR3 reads CASSFTGDNQPQHF. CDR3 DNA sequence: TGTGCCAGCAGTTTTACGGGGGATAATCAGCCCCAGCATTTT.

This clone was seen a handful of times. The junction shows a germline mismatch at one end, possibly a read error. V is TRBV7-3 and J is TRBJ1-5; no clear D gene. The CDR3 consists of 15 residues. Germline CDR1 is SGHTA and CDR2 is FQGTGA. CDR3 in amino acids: CASSLNGGSNQPQHF. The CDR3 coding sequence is TGTGCCAGCAGTTTAAACGGCGGTAGCAATCAGCCCCAGCATTTT.

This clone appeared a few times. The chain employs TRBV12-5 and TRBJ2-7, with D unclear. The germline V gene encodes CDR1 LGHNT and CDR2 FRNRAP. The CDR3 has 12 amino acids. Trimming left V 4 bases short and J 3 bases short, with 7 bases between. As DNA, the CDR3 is TGTGCTAGTGGTTCCCGCAGCTACGAGCAGTACTTC. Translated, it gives CASGSRSYEQYF.